This T cell receptor beta chain was captured in a study of T cells in Graves' hyperthyroidism and ophthalmopathy. Amplified TCR beta CDR3 regions came from RNA transcripts. HTBI primers were the set used in a first-round RT-PCR of the TCR CDR3. TCRdb re-derived calls from the multiplex PCR reads in MiXCR, one entry per CDR3 protein. The sample consists of roughly 700,000 distinct CDR3 sequences, less than 15% of them appearing once. Study-wide results and caveats: It was a median approximately 7.1 months before onset that the model predicted ophthalmopathy.

The germline V gene encodes CDR1 SNHLY and CDR2 FYNNEI. This CDR3 has 12 residues. V lost 3 bases and J lost 11, with 11 bases in between. Patients aged 18 to 65 had newly diagnosed hyperthyroidism lasting under 2 months. In regard to this clonotype: Its specificity is not known.

The V call is TRBV2, the J call TRBJ1-5, with D possibly being TRBD1 (5 bases). Sequencing was performed on blood. This receptor was taken from a young woman with Graves' hyperthyroidism. CDR3 sequence: CASSDGGRAQHF. The CDR3 bases are TGTGCCAGCAGTGACGGGGGTAGGGCCCAGCATTTT.